This paragraph reports one T cell receptor (beta chain). CDR3 size: 15 residues. The germline gives CDR1 MDHEN, CDR2 SYDVKM. Trimming cost V 5 bases and J 2 bases, with 15 bases left between them. Donors were grouped by their self-reported clinical history. These data originate in a study of blood T cell repertoires in COVID-19. Whole-study context: Sites in the United States, Italy and Spain provided acute and convalescent COVID-19 samples.

The table came from immunoSEQ multiplex PCR; TCRdb's copy has only in-frame clones and leaves some out. This sample has about 140,000 clones, with roughly 80% found just once. The chain recombines TRBV28 with TRBJ1-2; D is uncertain. The sample comprised PBMCs or T cells enriched from blood (not recorded which). This clonotype originated in a man aged 35-49 years with acute COVID-19. CDR3 sequence: CASSRSRAPNYGYTF. The CDR3 DNA reads as TGTGCCAGCAGTCGCTCGCGGGCTCCGAACTATGGCTACACCTTC.